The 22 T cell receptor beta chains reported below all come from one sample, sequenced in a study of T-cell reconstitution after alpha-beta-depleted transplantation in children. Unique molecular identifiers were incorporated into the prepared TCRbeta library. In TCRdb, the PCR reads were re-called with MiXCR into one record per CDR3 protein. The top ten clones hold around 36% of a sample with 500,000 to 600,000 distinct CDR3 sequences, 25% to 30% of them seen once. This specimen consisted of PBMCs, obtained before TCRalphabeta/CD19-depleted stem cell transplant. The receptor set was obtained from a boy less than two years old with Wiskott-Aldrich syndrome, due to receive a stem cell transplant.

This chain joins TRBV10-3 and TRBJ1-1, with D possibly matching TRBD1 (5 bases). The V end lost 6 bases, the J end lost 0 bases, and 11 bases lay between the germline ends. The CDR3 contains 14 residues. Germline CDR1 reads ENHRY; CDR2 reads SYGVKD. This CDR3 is CAIRRQLMNTEAFF. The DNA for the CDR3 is TGTGCCATCAGACGACAGCTGATGAACACTGAAGCTTTCTTT.

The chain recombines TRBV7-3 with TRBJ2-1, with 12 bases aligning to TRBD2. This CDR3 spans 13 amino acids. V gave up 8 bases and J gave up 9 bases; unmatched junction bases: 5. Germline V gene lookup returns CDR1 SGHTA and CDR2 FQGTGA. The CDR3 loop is CASGTSGYGEQFF. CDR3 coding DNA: TGTGCCAGCGGGACTAGCGGGTATGGTGAGCAGTTCTTC.

The CDR3 loop is CASSESKGPSEKLFF. The CDR3 DNA reads TGTGCCAGCAGTGAATCTAAGGGCCCAAGTGAAAAACTGTTTTTT. The chain has TRBV25-1 and TRBJ1-4; D unresolved. Germline CDR1 MGHDK, CDR2 SYGVNS. The V gene lost 1 base and the J gene lost 7 bases, with 13 bases spanning the gap. This CDR3 is built from 15 residues.

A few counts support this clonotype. The CDR3 nucleotides are TGCAGCGTTGAATACAGGGGCCTTTTAGCGTCCTACAATGAGCAGTTCTTC. Residues: CSVEYRGLLASYNEQFF. V is TRBV29-1 and J is TRBJ2-1; 7 positions agree with TRBD1. The CDR3 has 17 amino acids. CDR1 is SQVTM, CDR2 ANQGSEA, per germline. V lost 2 bases, J lost 1 base, and 11 bases stayed unmatched.

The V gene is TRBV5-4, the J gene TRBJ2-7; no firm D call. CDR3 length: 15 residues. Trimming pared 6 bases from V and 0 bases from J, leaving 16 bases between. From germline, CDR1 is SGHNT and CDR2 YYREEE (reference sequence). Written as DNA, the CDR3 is TGTGCCAGCACAAACCCGTCCGCTGACTCCTACGAGCAGTACTTC. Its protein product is CASTNPSADSYEQYF. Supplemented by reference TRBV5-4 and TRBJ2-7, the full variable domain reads ETGVTQSPTHLIKTRGQQVTLRCSSQSGHNTVSWYQQALGQGPQFIFQYYREEENGRGNFPPRFSGLQFPNYSSELNVNALELDDSALYLCASTNPSADSYEQYFGPGTRLTVT.

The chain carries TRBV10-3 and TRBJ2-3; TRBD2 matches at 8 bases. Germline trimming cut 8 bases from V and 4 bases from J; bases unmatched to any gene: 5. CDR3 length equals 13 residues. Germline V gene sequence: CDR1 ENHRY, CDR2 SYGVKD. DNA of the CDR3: TGTGCCATCCGAGCGGGAGTGCCAGATACGCAGTATTTT. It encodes CAIRAGVPDTQYF.

This chain's CDR3 is CASSPRWTGGTTNEKLFF. CDR3 bases: TGCGCCAGCAGCCCCCGATGGACAGGGGGAACAACTAATGAAAAACTGTTTTTT. V gene TRBV5-1 combines with J gene TRBJ1-4; 10 bases are shared with TRBD1. This CDR3 spans 18 amino acids. Per the germline V gene, CDR1 is SGHRS and CDR2 is YFSETQ. J lost 0 bases, V lost 4 bases, and 9 bases had no gene match. The complete variable domain, with remaining parts taken from reference TRBV5-1 and TRBJ1-4, reads KAGVTQTPRYLIKTRGQQVTLSCSPISGHRSVSWYQQTPGQGLQFLFEYFSETQRNKGNFPGRFSGRQFSNSRSEMNVSTLELGDSALYLCASSPRWTGGTTNEKLFFGSGTQLSVL.

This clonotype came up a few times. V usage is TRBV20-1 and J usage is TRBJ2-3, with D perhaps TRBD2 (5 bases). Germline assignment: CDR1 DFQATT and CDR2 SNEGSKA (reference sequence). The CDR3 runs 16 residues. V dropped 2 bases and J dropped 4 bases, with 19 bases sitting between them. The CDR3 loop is CSARLERASGSDTQYF. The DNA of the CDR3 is TGCAGTGCTAGACTGGAGAGGGCCTCAGGATCAGATACGCAGTATTTT.

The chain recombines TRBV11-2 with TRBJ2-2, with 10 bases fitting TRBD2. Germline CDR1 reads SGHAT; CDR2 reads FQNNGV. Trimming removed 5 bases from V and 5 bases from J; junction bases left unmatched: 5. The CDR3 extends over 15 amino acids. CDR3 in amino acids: CASSASGSVTGELFF. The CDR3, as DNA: TGTGCCAGCAGCGCTAGCGGGAGTGTAACCGGGGAGCTGTTTTTT.

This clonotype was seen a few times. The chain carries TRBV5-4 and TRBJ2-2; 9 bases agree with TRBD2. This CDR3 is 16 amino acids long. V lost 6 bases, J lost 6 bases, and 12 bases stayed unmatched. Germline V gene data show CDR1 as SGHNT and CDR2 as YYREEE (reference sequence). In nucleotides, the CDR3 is TGTGCCAGCACCCTTGTAAATAGCGGGAGCCCCGGGGAGCTGTTTTTT. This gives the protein CASTLVNSGSPGELFF. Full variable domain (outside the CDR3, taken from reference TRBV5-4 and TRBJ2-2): ETGVTQSPTHLIKTRGQQVTLRCSSQSGHNTVSWYQQALGQGPQFIFQYYREEENGRGNFPPRFSGLQFPNYSSELNVNALELDDSALYLCASTLVNSGSPGELFFGEGSRLTVL.

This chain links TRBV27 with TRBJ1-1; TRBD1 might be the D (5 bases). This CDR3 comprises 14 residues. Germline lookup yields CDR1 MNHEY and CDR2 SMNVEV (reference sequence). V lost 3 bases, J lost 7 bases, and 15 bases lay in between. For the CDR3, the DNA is TGTGCCAGCAGTTTCCGCGAGGCGGGGGTTGAAGCTTTCTTT. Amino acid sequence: CASSFREAGVEAFF.

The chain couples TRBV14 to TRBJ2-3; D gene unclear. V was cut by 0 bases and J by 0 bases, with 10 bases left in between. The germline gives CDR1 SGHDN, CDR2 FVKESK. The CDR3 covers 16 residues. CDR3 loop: CASSQEPFTSTDTQYF. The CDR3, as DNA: TGTGCCAGCAGCCAAGAGCCCTTTACTAGCACAGATACGCAGTATTTT.

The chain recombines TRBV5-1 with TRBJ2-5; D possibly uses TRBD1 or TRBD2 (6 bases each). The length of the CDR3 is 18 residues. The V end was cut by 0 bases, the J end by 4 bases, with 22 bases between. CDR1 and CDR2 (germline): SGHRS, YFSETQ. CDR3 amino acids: CASSLGTSGAPARETQYF. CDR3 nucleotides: TGCGCCAGCAGCTTGGGTACATCGGGGGCCCCGGCGCGAGAGACCCAGTACTTC. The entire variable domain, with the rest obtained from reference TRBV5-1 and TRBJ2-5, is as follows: KAGVTQTPRYLIKTRGQQVTLSCSPISGHRSVSWYQQTPGQGLQFLFEYFSETQRNKGNFPGRFSGRQFSNSRSEMNVSTLELGDSALYLCASSLGTSGAPARETQYFGPGTRLLVL.

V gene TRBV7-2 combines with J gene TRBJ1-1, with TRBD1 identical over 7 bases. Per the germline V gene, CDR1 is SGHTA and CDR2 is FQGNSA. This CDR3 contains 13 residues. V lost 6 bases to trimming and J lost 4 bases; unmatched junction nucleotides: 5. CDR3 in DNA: TGTGCCAGCAGGGACACAGGGGTCACTGAAGCTTTCTTT. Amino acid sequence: CASRDTGVTEAFF.

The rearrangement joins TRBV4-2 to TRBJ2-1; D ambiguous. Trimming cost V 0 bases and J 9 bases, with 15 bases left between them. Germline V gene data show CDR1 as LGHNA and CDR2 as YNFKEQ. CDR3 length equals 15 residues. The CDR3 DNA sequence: TGTGCCAGCAGCCAAGATGCTGTGAGGTTAGGTGAGCAGTTCTTC. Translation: CASSQDAVRLGEQFF.

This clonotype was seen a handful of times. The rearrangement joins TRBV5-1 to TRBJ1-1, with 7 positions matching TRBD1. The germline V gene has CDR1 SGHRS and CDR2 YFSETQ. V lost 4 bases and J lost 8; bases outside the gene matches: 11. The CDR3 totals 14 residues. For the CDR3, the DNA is TGCGCCAGCAGCATGACAGGGAGAGAAACGGAAGCTTTCTTT. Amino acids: CASSMTGRETEAFF. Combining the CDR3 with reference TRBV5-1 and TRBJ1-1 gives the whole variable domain KAGVTQTPRYLIKTRGQQVTLSCSPISGHRSVSWYQQTPGQGLQFLFEYFSETQRNKGNFPGRFSGRQFSNSRSEMNVSTLELGDSALYLCASSMTGRETEAFFGQGTRLTVV.

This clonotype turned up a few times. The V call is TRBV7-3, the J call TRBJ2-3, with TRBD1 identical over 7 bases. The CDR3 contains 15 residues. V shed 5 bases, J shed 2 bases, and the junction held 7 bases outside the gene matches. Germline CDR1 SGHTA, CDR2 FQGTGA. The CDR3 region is CASSRQGRPTDTQYF. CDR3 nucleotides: TGTGCCAGCAGCAGACAGGGCCGACCCACAGATACGCAGTATTTT.

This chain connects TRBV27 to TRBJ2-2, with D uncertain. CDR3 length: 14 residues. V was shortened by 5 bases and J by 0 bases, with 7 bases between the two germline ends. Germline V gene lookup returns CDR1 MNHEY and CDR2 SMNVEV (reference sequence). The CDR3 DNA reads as TGTGCCAGCAGTGCCGTGGCGAACACCGGGGAGCTGTTTTTT. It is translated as CASSAVANTGELFF.

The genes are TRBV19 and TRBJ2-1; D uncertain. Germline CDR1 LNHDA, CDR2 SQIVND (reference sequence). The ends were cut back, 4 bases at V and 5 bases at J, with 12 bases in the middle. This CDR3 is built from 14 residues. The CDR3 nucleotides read TGTGCCAGTAGTAGGGGATCGACCAACAATGAGCAGTTCTTC. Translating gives CASSRGSTNNEQFF.

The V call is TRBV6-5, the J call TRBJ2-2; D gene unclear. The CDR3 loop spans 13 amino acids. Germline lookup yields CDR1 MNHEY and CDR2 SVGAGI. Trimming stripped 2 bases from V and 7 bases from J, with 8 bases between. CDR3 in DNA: TGTGCCAGCAGTTACGTCCGGAACGGGGAGCTGTTTTTT. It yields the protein CASSYVRNGELFF.

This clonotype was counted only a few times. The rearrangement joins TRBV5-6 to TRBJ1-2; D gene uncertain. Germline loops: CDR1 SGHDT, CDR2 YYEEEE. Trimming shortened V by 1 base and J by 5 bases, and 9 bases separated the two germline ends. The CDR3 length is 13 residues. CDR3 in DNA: TGTGCCAGCAGCTTGCCGAACTGGTATGGCTACACCTTC. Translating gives CASSLPNWYGYTF.

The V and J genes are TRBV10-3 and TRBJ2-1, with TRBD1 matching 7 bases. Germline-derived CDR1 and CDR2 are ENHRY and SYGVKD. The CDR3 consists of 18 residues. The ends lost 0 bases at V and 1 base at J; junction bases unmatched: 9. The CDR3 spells CAISESYRGIRSYNEQFF. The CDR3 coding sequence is TGTGCCATCAGTGAGTCTTACAGGGGCATCCGTTCCTACAATGAGCAGTTCTTC.